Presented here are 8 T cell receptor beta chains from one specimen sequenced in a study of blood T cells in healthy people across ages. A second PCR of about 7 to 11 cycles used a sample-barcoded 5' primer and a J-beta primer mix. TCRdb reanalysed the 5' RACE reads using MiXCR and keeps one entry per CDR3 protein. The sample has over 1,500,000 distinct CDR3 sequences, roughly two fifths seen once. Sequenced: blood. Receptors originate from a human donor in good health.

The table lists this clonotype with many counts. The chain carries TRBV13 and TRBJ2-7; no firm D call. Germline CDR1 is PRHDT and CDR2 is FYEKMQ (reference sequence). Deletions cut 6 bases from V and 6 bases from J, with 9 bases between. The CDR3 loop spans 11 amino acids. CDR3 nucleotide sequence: TGTGCCAGCAGTAATTCTTCCGAGCAGTACTTC. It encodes CASSNSSEQYF.

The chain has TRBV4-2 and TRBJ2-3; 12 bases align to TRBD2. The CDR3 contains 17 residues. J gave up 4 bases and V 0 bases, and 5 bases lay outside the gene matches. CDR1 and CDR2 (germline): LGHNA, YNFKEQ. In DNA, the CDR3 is TGTGCCAGCAGCCAAGATTCTCGGACTAGCGGGGCAGATACGCAGTATTTT. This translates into CASSQDSRTSGADTQYF.

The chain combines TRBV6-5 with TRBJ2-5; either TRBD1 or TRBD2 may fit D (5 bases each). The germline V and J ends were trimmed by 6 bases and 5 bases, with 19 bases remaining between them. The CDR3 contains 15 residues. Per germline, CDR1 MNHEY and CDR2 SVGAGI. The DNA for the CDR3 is TGTGCCAGCAGCCAGGGACCCTATGCATGGGAGACCCAGTACTTC. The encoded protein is CASSQGPYAWETQYF.

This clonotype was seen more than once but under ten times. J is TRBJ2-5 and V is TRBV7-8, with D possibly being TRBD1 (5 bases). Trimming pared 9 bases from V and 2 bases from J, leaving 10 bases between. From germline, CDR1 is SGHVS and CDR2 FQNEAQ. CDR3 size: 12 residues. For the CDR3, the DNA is TGTGCCAGTAAGGGGTATCAAGAGACCCAGTACTTC. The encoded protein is CASKGYQETQYF. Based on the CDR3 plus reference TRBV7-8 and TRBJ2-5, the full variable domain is GAGVSQSPRYKVAKRGQDVALRCDPISGHVSLFWYQQALGQGPEFLTYFQNEAQLDKSGLPSDRFFAERPEGSVSTLKIQRTQQEDSAVYLCASKGYQETQYFGPGTRLLVL.

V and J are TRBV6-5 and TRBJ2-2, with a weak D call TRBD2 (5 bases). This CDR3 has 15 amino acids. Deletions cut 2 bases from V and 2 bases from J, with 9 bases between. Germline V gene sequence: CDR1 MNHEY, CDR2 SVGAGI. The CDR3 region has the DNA TGTGCCAGCAGTTACGCGGGCCCTAACACCGGGGAGCTGTTTTTT. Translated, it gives CASSYAGPNTGELFF.

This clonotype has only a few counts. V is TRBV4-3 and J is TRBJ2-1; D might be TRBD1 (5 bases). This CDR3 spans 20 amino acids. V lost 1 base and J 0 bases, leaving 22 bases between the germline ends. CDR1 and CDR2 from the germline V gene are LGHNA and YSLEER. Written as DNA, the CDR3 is TGCGCCAGCAGCCAAGGATTCTTAGACAGAACTGTACCCTCCTACAATGAGCAGTTCTTC. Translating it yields CASSQGFLDRTVPSYNEQFF.

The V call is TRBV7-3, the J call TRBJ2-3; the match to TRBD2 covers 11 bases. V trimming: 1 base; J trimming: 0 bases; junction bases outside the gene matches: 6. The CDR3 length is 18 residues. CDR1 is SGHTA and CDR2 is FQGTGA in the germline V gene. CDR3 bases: TGTGCCAGCAGCTTAATGGCTAGCGGGGGGCGGAGCACAGATACGCAGTATTTT. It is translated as CASSLMASGGRSTDTQYF.

In DNA form, the CDR3 reads TGCGCCAGCAGCCCGTCGGCGTCTCCTACAGATACGCAGTATTTT. Encoded protein: CASSPSASPTDTQYF. V is TRBV4-1 and J is TRBJ2-3; D is uncertain. The CDR3 covers 15 residues. Germline V gene sequence: CDR1 MGHRA, CDR2 YSYEKL. V lost 4 bases, J lost 3 bases, and 14 bases lay in between.